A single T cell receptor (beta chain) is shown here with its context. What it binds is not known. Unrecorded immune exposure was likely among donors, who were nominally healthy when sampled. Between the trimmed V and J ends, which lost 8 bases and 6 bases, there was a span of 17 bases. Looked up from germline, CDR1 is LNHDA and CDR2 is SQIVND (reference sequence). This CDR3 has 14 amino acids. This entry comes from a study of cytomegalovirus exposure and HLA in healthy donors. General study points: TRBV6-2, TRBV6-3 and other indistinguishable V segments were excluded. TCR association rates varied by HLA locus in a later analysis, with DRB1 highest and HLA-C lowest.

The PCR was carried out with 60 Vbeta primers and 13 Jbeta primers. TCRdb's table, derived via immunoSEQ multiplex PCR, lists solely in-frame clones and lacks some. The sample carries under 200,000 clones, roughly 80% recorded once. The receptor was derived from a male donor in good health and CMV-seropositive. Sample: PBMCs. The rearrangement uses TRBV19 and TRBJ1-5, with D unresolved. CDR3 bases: TGTGCCAGTGGTTATTATGAGTCAAGTCAGCCCCAGCATTTT. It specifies CASGYYESSQPQHF.